This note documents a single T cell receptor (beta chain) sequence. Its antigen remains undetermined. No base qualities exist here, and no much larger clone lies one base off it. The library was made by 5' RACE. Instrument used: Illumina HiSeq 2500. A second PCR of roughly 7 to 12 cycles was performed with a sample-barcoded 5' primer and a J-beta primer mix. A unique molecular identifier was introduced onto each TCR beta cDNA molecule by a template-switch 5' adaptor carrying 12 random nucleotides. Each sample yielded at least 2.5 million CDR3-containing paired-end reads. All of the RNA was converted into first-strand cDNA using the Mint cDNA synthesis kit, with a TRBC-specific oligonucleotide serving as the primer. After uracil-DNA glycosylase treatment, a first 18-cycle PCR used universal primers M1SS and BC2_uni_R on all cDNA. In the paper's pipeline: Normalization of each sample was performed by random selection of 1 million high-quality reads, each carrying a distinct molecular identifier. Instead of being binned into consensus sequences, reads that shared molecular identifiers were thrown out. MiTCR, set to a Q25 quality threshold and the strictest error-elimination algorithm, was used for CDR3 identification, clonotype clustering and error correction. A nonparametric unseen species model with Euler transformation was used to estimate a lower bound on total TCR beta diversity. The public reads were reprocessed in TCRdb via fastp at Q25 and MiXCR, keeping in-frame beta chains. Each entry is one CDR3 protein sequence, shown with its most common DNA and genes. None of the V and J calls come from the authors' own analysis; TCRdb made them. The sample includes about 1.1 million distinct CDR3 sequences, with roughly two fifths observed a single time. The top ten hold 13% of the sample.

After removal of 0 bases from V and 1 base from J, the junction retains 6 bases not matched to a gene. From a lookup of the germline V gene (reference sequence), CDR1 and CDR2 are LNHNV and YYDKDF. CDR3 length: 17 amino acids, cysteine to phenylalanine. Only the CDR3 part of the read is kept: 51 bases, read in frame from the first base. These data originate in a study of blood T cells in healthy people across ages (dated by TCRdb to the mid-2010s). Background on the whole study: In model experiments, template switching captured about one uniquely barcoded TCR beta cDNA molecule for every two T cells. Using deep sequencing normalized with unique cDNA molecular identifiers, the study measured how TCR beta repertoire diversity changes with age. The donors were divided into four age groups: young (average around 17 years), middle-aged (almost 40), aged (roughly 60) and long-lived (more than 75). To avoid experimental bias, donors of different ages were distributed randomly across sequencing lanes. The study analyzed two additional independent replicas of 1 million unique cDNA reads from the same blood draw for two donors, one aged 18 to 30 and one aged 80 or older. Results the study describes overall, beyond this receptor: Because profiling used bulk unsorted PBMCs, naive and antigen-experienced compartments could not be compared conclusively. Estimates of total diversity based on one million sequenced T cells were regarded as lower bounds and as underestimates. There was a strong correlation between observed TCR beta diversity and the percentage of naive T cells measured by flow cytometry. Observed TCR beta diversity per million T cells fell roughly linearly with age, and a significant reduction was already apparent by age approximately 41. Compared with the aged group, more naive CD4+ T cells, fewer expanded clones and increased TCR diversity were shown by the long-lived group, suggesting age selection. Donor CMV infection status was unknown, potentially confounding age-related changes in expanded clonotypes.

Donors were 39 systemically healthy Caucasian individuals from Russia aged roughly 6 to 95 years. Each donor gave around 9.8 milliliters of peripheral blood, collected into EDTA-treated Vacutainer tubes. Ficoll-Paque density-gradient centrifugation was used to isolate PBMCs, with at least 7 million per sample. Total RNA was extracted from PBMCs with Trizol reagent, with at least 5.5 micrograms obtained per sample. The percentages of naive CD45RAhigh/CD27high T cells were determined by flow cytometry on a PBMC aliquot from every donor. Sequencing input: blood. The receptor was derived from a young man in good health. The sequence joins TRBV15 to TRBJ1-2; TRBD1 aligns with 9 central bases. The CDR3 amino acid sequence is: CATSRDPGDRVNYGYTF. In nucleotides, the sequence is TGTGCCACCAGCAGAGATCCTGGGGACAGGGTTAACTATGGCTACACCTTC.